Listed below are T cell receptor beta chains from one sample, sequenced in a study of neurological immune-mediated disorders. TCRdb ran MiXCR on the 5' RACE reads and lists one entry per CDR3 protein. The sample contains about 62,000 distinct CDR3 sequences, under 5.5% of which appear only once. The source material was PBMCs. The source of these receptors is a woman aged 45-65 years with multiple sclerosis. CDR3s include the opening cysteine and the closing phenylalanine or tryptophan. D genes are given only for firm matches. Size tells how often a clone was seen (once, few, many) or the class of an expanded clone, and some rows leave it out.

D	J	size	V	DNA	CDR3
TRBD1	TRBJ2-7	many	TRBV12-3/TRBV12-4	TGTGCCAGCAGAGCCGGGACAGAGACTTACGAGCAGTACTTC	CASRAGTETYEQYF
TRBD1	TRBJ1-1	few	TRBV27	TGTGCCAGTTCTACAGGGGGCCGAACTGAAGCTTTCTTT	CASSTGGRTEAFF
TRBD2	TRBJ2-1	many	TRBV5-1	TGCGCCAGCAGCTTGGTAGGACTAGCGGAGGTAGAGCAGTTCTTC	CASSLVGLAEVEQFF
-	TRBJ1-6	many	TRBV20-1	TGCAGTGCTACCCGACTGAGGGCCTTGAATTCACCCCTCCACTTT	CSATRLRALNSPLHF
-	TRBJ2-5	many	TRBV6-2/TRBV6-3	TGTGCCAGCAGCCAGGACGAGAAAGAGACCCAGTACTTC	CASSQDEKETQYF
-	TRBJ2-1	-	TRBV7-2	TGTGCCAGCAGCTTAGGGACAGACGTTATCAATGAGCAGTTCTTC	CASSLGTDVINEQFF
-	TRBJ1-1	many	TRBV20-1	TGCAGTGCTGGTGACAGAAACACTGAAGCTTTCTTT	CSAGDRNTEAFF
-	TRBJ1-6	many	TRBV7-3	TGTGCCAGCAGCCCCAGTAGTAATTCACCCCTCAACTTT	CASSPSSNSPLNF
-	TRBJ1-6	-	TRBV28	TGTGCCAGCAGTTTCCCGGGGAAGGGTTCACCCCTACACTTT	CASSFPGKGSPLHF
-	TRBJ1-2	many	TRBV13	TGTGCCAGCAGCCCTAGCTTCAGGACGGAGCGCTATGGCTACACCTTC	CASSPSFRTERYGYTF
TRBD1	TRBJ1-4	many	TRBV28	TGTGCCAGCGGTACAGGGGGTGCTACTAATGAAAAACTGTTTTTT	CASGTGGATNEKLFF
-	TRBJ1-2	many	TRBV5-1	TGCGCCAGCAGCTCTGACAGGACGTGGACCTTC	CASSSDRTWTF
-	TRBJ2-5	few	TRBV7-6	TGTGCCAGCAGCCCCATGCCCATGGGGGAGACCCAGTACTTC	CASSPMPMGETQYF
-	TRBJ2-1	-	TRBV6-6	TGTGCCAGCAGACGGCTAGCTCCCTCCTACAATGAGCAGTTCTTC	CASRRLAPSYNEQFF
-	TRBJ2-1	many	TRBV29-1	TGCAGCGTTCCGGTACTAAGTACCTACAATGAGCAGTTCTTC	CSVPVLSTYNEQFF
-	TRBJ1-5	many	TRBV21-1	TGTGCCAGCAGCAAATGCAACGAGACAGGGATCAATCAGCCCCAGCATTTT	CASSKCNETGINQPQHF
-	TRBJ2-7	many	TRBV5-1	TGCGCCAGCAGCACCAGGAGTGAGGACGAGCAGTACTTC	CASSTRSEDEQYF
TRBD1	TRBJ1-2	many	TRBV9	TGTGCCAGCAGAGGGACAGAGGTCTATGGCTACACCTTC	CASRGTEVYGYTF
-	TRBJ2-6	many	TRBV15	TGTGCCACCAGCAGCCCCGGAGGGGCCAACGTCCTGACTTTC	CATSSPGGANVLTF
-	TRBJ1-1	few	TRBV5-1	TGCGCCAGCAGATTGGAAGGTCGCGCTTTCTTT	CASRLEGRAFF
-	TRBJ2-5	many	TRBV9	TGTGCCAGCAGCGATCAAGCCGGAGAGACCCAGTACTTC	CASSDQAGETQYF
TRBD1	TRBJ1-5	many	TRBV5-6	TGTGCCAGCAGCTTTGGACAGGGCTGGGGGAATCAGCCCCAGCATTTT	CASSFGQGWGNQPQHF
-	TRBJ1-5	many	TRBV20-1	TGCAGTGTAGTCCGGGATTCCAATCAGCCCCAGCATTTT	CSVVRDSNQPQHF
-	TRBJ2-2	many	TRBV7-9	TGTGCCAGCAGTCAGGCGGTCGGGGAGCTGTTTTTT	CASSQAVGELFF